Each of the 18 T cell receptor beta chains below was sequenced from the same sample in a study of T cell responses to AZD1222 COVID-19 vaccine. Method: immunoSEQ multiplex PCR; TCRdb's copy keeps in-frame clones and lacks some. In the table there are fewer than 180,000 clones, roughly 92% of which are singletons. The specimen comprised peripheral blood, sampled on day 0 of AZD1222 vaccination. All receptors come from an adult in good health.

This clone occurred once. The V gene is TRBV5-4, the J gene TRBJ1-2; D may be TRBD1 (5 bases). This CDR3 is built from 14 residues. The V gene's germline CDR1 is SGHNT and CDR2 YYREEE (reference sequence). The V end was cut by 2 bases, the J end by 6 bases, with 14 bases between. CDR3 sequence reads: CASSFYRGENGYTF. The CDR3, as DNA: TGTGCCAGCAGCTTTTACCGGGGGGAGAATGGCTACACCTTC.

V is TRBV10-1 and J is TRBJ2-3; D is possibly TRBD1 (5 bases). The germline V gene encodes CDR1 WNHNN and CDR2 SYGVQD (reference sequence). Trimming pared 8 bases from V and 7 bases from J, leaving 13 bases between. There are 12 residues in the CDR3. The CDR3, as DNA: TGCGCCAGCGGTGGTCAGGGAAATACGCAGTATTTT. It translates to CASGGQGNTQYF.

The chain recombines TRBV5-8 with TRBJ2-5; maybe TRBD2 (5 bases). CDR1 SGHTS and CDR2 YDEGEE come from the germline V gene. V was cut by 4 bases and J by 5 bases, with 18 bases left in between. CDR3 length: 15 amino acids. The CDR3 reads CASSPAGVSGETQYF. CDR3 nucleotides: TGTGCCAGCAGCCCCGCTGGAGTGTCGGGGGAGACCCAGTACTTC.

The chain employs TRBV2 and TRBJ2-7; D perhaps matches TRBD2 (5 bases). This CDR3 is 12 amino acids long. Germline CDR1 and CDR2: SNHLY and FYNNEI. The CDR3 nucleotides read TGTGCCAGCAGTGGCAGGACTTTTAGCGTCGACGTC. It is translated as CASSGRTFSVDV.

This chain connects TRBV7-8 to TRBJ1-5; D unresolved. CDR1 SGHVS and CDR2 FQNEAQ come from the germline V gene. The V end was cut by 1 base, the J end by 10 bases, with 14 bases between. CDR3 length: 14 residues. The chain's CDR3 is CASSLVVPGDPQHF. The CDR3 bases are TGTGCCAGCAGCTTAGTAGTCCCTGGAGATCCCCAGCATTTT.

V usage is TRBV7-3 and J usage is TRBJ1-1; D ambiguous. This CDR3 has 14 amino acids. From germline, CDR1 is SGHTA and CDR2 FQGTGA. Trimming took 3 bases from V and 5 from J, leaving 13 bases between them. This CDR3 reads CASSFGGSATEAFF. CDR3 bases: TGTGCCAGCAGCTTTGGCGGCAGCGCAACTGAAGCTTTCTTT.

The V and J genes are TRBV1 and TRBJ1-4. TRBV1 is a recognized pseudogene. The CDR3 covers 22 residues. The DNA of the CDR3 is TGCACCAGCAGCCAAGATCCACCTCCACCCGTTCGCGTTGGACGAACTAATGAAAAACTGTTTTTT. Translating gives CTSSQDPPPPVRVGRTNEKLFF.

This chain links TRBV3-1 (or the pseudogene TRBV3-2) with TRBJ1-6, with no clear D. Germline V gene data show CDR1 as LGHDT and CDR2 as YNNKEL (reference sequence). Trimming pared 4 bases from V and 0 bases from J, leaving 7 bases between. This CDR3 has 15 amino acids. CDR3 residues: CASSPAGSYNSPLHF. The CDR3 coding sequence is TGTGCCAGCAGCCCCGCCGGCTCCTATAATTCACCCCTCCACTTT.

The chain uses TRBV5-5 and TRBJ1-3; 8 bases align to TRBD1. After removal of 5 bases from V and 2 bases from J, the junction contained 9 bases not matched to a gene. This CDR3 spans 16 amino acids. The germline gives CDR1 SGHKS, CDR2 YYEKEE (reference sequence). CDR3 DNA sequence: TGTGCCAGCAGTCTAGACAGGGGTGCAGCTGGAAACACCATATATTTT. This sequence encodes CASSLDRGAAGNTIYF.

The chain couples TRBV7-9 to TRBJ1-4; 7 bases are shared with TRBD1. The CDR3 extends over 16 amino acids. CDR1 SEHNR and CDR2 FQNEAQ come from the germline V gene (reference sequence). V lost 4 bases to trimming and J lost 0 bases; unmatched junction nucleotides: 5. CDR3 nucleotide sequence: TGTGCCAGCAGCTCGGGACAGTATGCAACTAATGAAAAACTGTTTTTT. Translating it yields CASSSGQYATNEKLFF.

This rearrangement joins TRBV9 to TRBJ1-1, with D possibly being TRBD1 (5 bases). The germline gives CDR1 SGDLS, CDR2 YYNGEE. V was clipped by 3 bases and J by 6 bases, with 21 bases between them. This CDR3 comprises 16 residues. As DNA, the CDR3 is TGTGCCAGCAGCGCTATGTCACAGGTATGGGCTTCTGAAGCTTTCTTT. Its translation: CASSAMSQVWASEAFF.

This chain uses TRBV2 with TRBJ2-1; TRBD2 matches at 10 bases. From germline, CDR1 is SNHLY and CDR2 FYNNEI. The J segment lost 2 bases and the V segment lost 5 bases, leaving 0 bases of the junction unmatched. The CDR3 covers 14 residues. This CDR3 is CASSSGGAYNEQFF. The CDR3 DNA sequence: TGTGCCAGCAGTAGCGGGGGGGCCTACAATGAGCAGTTCTTC.

This chain links TRBV7-2 with TRBJ2-7; no reliable D call. There are 14 residues in the CDR3. Deletions cut 5 bases from V and 3 bases from J, with 14 bases between. The germline V gene has CDR1 SGHTA and CDR2 FQGNSA. CDR3 in amino acids: CASSPIDIGYEQYV. The CDR3 DNA is TGTGCCAGCAGCCCGATCGATATTGGCTACGAGCAGTACGTC.

The chain links TRBV28 to TRBJ1-4, with TRBD1 identical over 12 bases. The CDR3 totals 16 residues. The V gene's germline CDR1 is MDHEN and CDR2 SYDVKM. Germline trimming cut 6 bases from V and 2 bases from J; bases unmatched to any gene: 4. The CDR3 sequence: CASRRDRGPTNEKLFF. The CDR3 DNA reads TGTGCCAGCAGGCGGGACAGGGGGCCGACTAATGAAAAACTGTTTTTT.

The V and J genes are TRBV7-2 and TRBJ2-1, with 11 positions matching TRBD1. V trimming: 3 bases; J trimming: 6 bases; junction bases outside the gene matches: 7. This CDR3 contains 16 residues. Germline lookup yields CDR1 SGHTA and CDR2 FQGNSA. The CDR3 sequence is CASSLRGQGAVNEQFF. CDR3 DNA: TGTGCCAGCAGCTTGAGAGGACAGGGGGCTGTCAATGAGCAGTTCTTC.

The CDR3 DNA sequence: TGTGCCAGCAGCCGAACCCCGGACCACCCCGCATACAATGAGCAGTTCTTC. It yields the protein CASSRTPDHPAYNEQFF. V is TRBV7-9 and J is TRBJ2-1; D is unclear. CDR3 length: 17 residues. Per the germline V gene, CDR1 is SEHNR and CDR2 is FQNEAQ (reference sequence). The V gene lost 5 bases and the J gene lost 4 bases, with 21 bases spanning the gap.

The V and J genes are TRBV24-1 and TRBJ1-5; D not certain. The CDR3 is 13 residues long. CDR1 is KGHDR, CDR2 SFDVKD, per germline. Trimming removed 2 bases at V and 7 bases at J, with 8 bases between. The CDR3 region has the DNA TGTGCCACCAGTGATTCTGATCGCCAGCCCCAGCATTTT. Amino acids: CATSDSDRQPQHF.

CDR3 DNA sequence: TGTGCCACCAGTGATTCGCCTCAGGGAGTGGCTAATGAAAAACTGTTTTTT. It codes for CATSDSPQGVANEKLFF. This chain uses TRBV24-1 with TRBJ1-4, with D possibly TRBD1 on 5 matching bases. Germline V gene lookup returns CDR1 KGHDR and CDR2 SFDVKD. The V end lost 2 bases, the J end lost 3 bases, and 15 bases lay between the germline ends. The CDR3 runs 17 residues.